This T cell receptor (beta chain) appears in the sequencing data of a study of blood T cell repertoires in COVID-19. In the authors' workflow: Reference gene primer amplification gave estimated nucleated cell counts. Generated by immunoSEQ multiplex PCR, the TCRdb table keeps only in-frame clones and is missing some. V and J calls and clone size are copied from that table; D and trimming were computed from the DNA. Of 120,000 to 150,000 clones listed, about 80% were seen once; the top ten hold approximately 6.5%. The CDR3 spans 17 residues. Germline V gene lookup returns CDR1 KGHSH and CDR2 LQKENI. J was trimmed by 9 bases and V by 2 bases; bases with no gene match: 8.

Source material: peripheral blood. The TCR was taken from a human donor in a cohort sampled during active COVID-19. V usage is TRBV18 and J usage is TRBJ2-1; the match to TRBD2 covers 15 bases. The CDR3 DNA reads TGTGCCAGCTCACCAAGGACTAGCGGGGGGGCTTCAGGTGAGCAGTTCTTC. Protein product: CASSPRTSGGASGEQFF.